The 10 T cell receptor beta chains below all came from one sample that was sequenced in a study of T cells in Graves' hyperthyroidism and ophthalmopathy. Amplified TCR beta CDR3 regions came from RNA transcripts. TCR CDR3 underwent first-round RT-PCR with the HTBI primer set. TCRdb reprocessed the multiplex PCR reads with MiXCR, giving one entry per CDR3 protein. The profile shows approximately 600,000 distinct CDR3 sequences, around 15% of them singletons. Sequenced material: blood. The receptors come from a woman aged 25 to 45 with Graves' hyperthyroidism.

V and J are TRBV5-4 and TRBJ2-7; D uncertain. Germline V CDR1 and CDR2: SGHNT, YYREEE (reference sequence). V lost 1 base and J 6 bases, leaving 14 bases between the germline ends. CDR3 length equals 14 residues. Here the CDR3 reads CASSLTGNIREQYF. CDR3 nucleotides: TGTGCCAGCAGCTTGACGGGTAATATTCGCGAGCAGTACTTC.

Only one count was recorded for this clonotype. The V call is TRBV27, the J call TRBJ2-5; 8 bases line up with TRBD2. The CDR3 loop spans 14 amino acids. Germline V gives CDR1 MNHEY, CDR2 SMNVEV (reference sequence). V shed 6 bases and J 4 bases; nucleotides not matched to a gene: 7. Here the CDR3 DNA reads TGTGCCAGCAGCTCAGCGGGGGCCGGAGAGACCCAGTACTTC. Protein sequence: CASSSAGAGETQYF.

The rearrangement uses TRBV28 and TRBJ2-2, with 8 bases that match TRBD2. V lost 4 bases to trimming and J lost 0 bases; unmatched junction nucleotides: 10. Germline assignment: CDR1 MDHEN and CDR2 SYDVKM. The CDR3 covers 18 residues. The DNA of the CDR3 is TGTGCCAGCAGTTCCCCCTTTTTAGCGGGAACGAACACCGGGGAGCTGTTTTTT. Protein sequence: CASSSPFLAGTNTGELFF.

This clonotype was observed at least ten times. The rearrangement joins TRBV10-3 to TRBJ2-2; D remains unclear. Trimming removed 3 bases from V and 0 bases from J, with 8 bases in between. This CDR3 is 15 amino acids long. Looked up from germline, CDR1 is ENHRY and CDR2 is SYGVKD. CDR3 sequence reads: CAISDTGTNTGELFF. For the CDR3, the DNA is TGTGCCATCAGTGACACCGGTACGAACACCGGGGAGCTGTTTTTT.

Ten or more counts support this clonotype. The chain employs TRBV2 and TRBJ1-5; D is possibly TRBD1 (6 bases). Deletions cut 1 base from V and 6 bases from J, with 10 bases between. Germline CDR1 is SNHLY and CDR2 is FYNNEI. The CDR3 has 14 amino acids. CDR3 nucleotides: TGTGCCAGCAGTGAAGGGGGGGCCGGTCAGCCCCAGCATTTT. This encodes CASSEGGAGQPQHF.

This clonotype was counted at least ten times. The rearrangement joins TRBV6-5 to TRBJ2-2, with D maybe TRBD2 (5 bases). Germline CDR1 reads MNHEY; CDR2 reads SVGAGI. The CDR3 contains 15 residues. V dropped 0 bases and J dropped 8 bases, with 13 bases sitting between them. CDR3 loop: CASSYSIVASGELFF. The CDR3 coding sequence is TGTGCCAGCAGTTACTCGATAGTAGCGTCGGGGGAGCTGTTTTTT.

There are many counts of this clonotype. V is TRBV12-3 or TRBV12-4 and J is TRBJ2-3, with D tentatively TRBD1 (6 bases). The germline V and J ends were trimmed by 6 bases and 4 bases, with 11 bases remaining between them. The CDR3 is made up of 13 amino acids. The CDR3 protein is CASRTQGPDTQYF. The CDR3 bases are TGTGCCAGCAGGACCCAGGGGCCAGATACGCAGTATTTT.

V is TRBV7-9 and J is TRBJ1-1, with a possible D match to TRBD1 (5 bases). Trimming shortened V by 6 bases and J by 3 bases, and 11 bases separated the two germline ends. CDR3 size: 13 residues. In germline, CDR1 is SEHNR, CDR2 FQNEAQ (reference sequence). The DNA of the CDR3 is TGTGCCAGCAGAAGGGACGGATACACTGAAGCTTTCTTT. Residues: CASRRDGYTEAFF. Complete variable domain (other parts from reference TRBV7-9 and TRBJ1-1): DTGVSQNPRHKITKRGQNVTFRCDPISEHNRLYWYRQTLGQGPEFLTYFQNEAQLEKSRLLSDRFSAERPKGSFSTLEIQRTEQGDSAMYLCASRRDGYTEAFFGQGTRLTVV.

This chain uses TRBV19 with TRBJ2-7; 11 positions agree with TRBD1. Germline assignment: CDR1 LNHDA and CDR2 SQIVND (reference sequence). The CDR3 length is 15 residues. Trimming cost V 3 bases and J 2 bases; bases outside gene matches: 3. The DNA of the CDR3 is TGTGCCAGTAGTATGGGGACAGGGGGTACCTACGAGCAGTACTTC. The encoded protein is CASSMGTGGTYEQYF.

This clonotype came up a few times. J is TRBJ2-1 and V is TRBV7-3; D remains ambiguous. This CDR3 has 12 amino acids. V shed 3 bases and J shed 5 bases, with 5 bases lying between them. The germline CDR1 and CDR2 sequences are SGHTA and FQGTGA. CDR3 residues: CASSFGNNEQFF. For the CDR3, the DNA is TGTGCCAGCAGCTTTGGGAACAATGAGCAGTTCTTC. Drawing the rest from reference TRBV7-3 and TRBJ2-1, the complete variable domain is GAGVSQTPSNKVTEKGKYVELRCDPISGHTALYWYRQSLGQGPEFLIYFQGTGAADDSGLPNDRFFAVRPEGSVSTLKIQRTERGDSAVYLCASSFGNNEQFFGPGTRLTVL.